This T cell receptor (beta chain) was sequenced in a study of shared clonotypes between healthy human individuals. Background on the study: Each donor's CD8 memory used one plate, CD8 naive two, each CD4 subset three.

Produced via immunoSEQ multiplex PCR; TCRdb's table is partial and in-frame only. This repertoire shows about 750,000 clones, 85% to 95% found once; its top ten account for less than 25%. Study-level findings and limits: Investigators collected only blood, and repertoires in tissues likely differ. Of the naive CD4 clonotypes, about 5% were shared across a handful of donors.

Naive CD8 cells comprised CD45RO-negative, CCR7-positively selected cells, excluding terminally differentiated effector memory CD45RA+ cells. Note on this clone: Its target is not known.

The length of the CDR3 is 16 residues. The J gene is TRBJ1-3, the V gene TRBV21-1. TRBV21-1 is classified as a pseudogene. The specimen sequenced was naive CD8+ T cells sorted from blood. The receptor comes from a man aged 30 to 39 in good health. CDR3: CASSNGAGSSGNTIYF. CDR3 nucleotide sequence: TGTGCCAGCAGCAACGGAGCCGGGAGCTCTGGAAACACCATATATTTT.